This TCR beta chain originates from a study of shared clonotypes between healthy human individuals. Study summary: Researchers assigned three CD4 naive, three CD4 memory, two CD8 naive and one CD8 memory plate to each donor. Study-level points and caveats: Represented diversity, genetic and exposure-history alike, was limited by few donors. Deeper or shallower sequencing was expected to change how clonotypes are shared among donors.

Authors' processing steps: Owing to the provision of junction-only sequences devoid of quality scores by immunoSEQ, filtering differed. Data came from immunoSEQ multiplex PCR; TCRdb stores just in-frame clones and leaves some out. Clonal size and the V and J genes are those of that table, whereas D and trimming came from the DNA. The profile covers roughly 650,000 clones, with 95% to 96% appearing a single time and about 0.12% taken by the ten largest. Terminally differentiated effector memory CD45RA+ cells were excluded from the naive CD8 cells, which were CD45RO-negative and positively selected for CCR7. Worth noting for this clone: Antigen specificity is unknown.

This sequence originates from a woman in her 30s in good health. Sequenced material: naive CD8+ T cells sorted from blood.

The CDR3 sequence is CASTYTGGSTDTQYF. CDR3 nucleotides: TGTGCCAGCACTTATACGGGAGGGAGCACAGATACGCAGTATTTT. The chain joins TRBV6-5 to TRBJ2-3; TRBD2 matches 8 bases. Germline assignment: CDR1 MNHEY and CDR2 SVGAGI. J was trimmed by 0 bases and V by 7 bases; bases with no gene match: 6. The length of the CDR3 is 15 residues.